Listed here are 15 T cell receptor beta chains from one sample, sequenced in a study of identifying expanded T cells in peripheral blood. Only in-frame clones appear in the TCRdb table, and some are missing; sequencing was by immunoSEQ multiplex PCR. The sample records around 94,000 clones, 70% to 90% being singletons. What was sequenced was blood. The receptors were gathered from a person between 18 and 70 years old in good health.

CDR3 in DNA: TGTGCCAGCAGCCCCCGGGTCCCCCAGACAGGGCTTGGCGAAAAACTGTTTTTT. Its protein product is CASSPRVPQTGLGEKLFF. The V and J genes are TRBV7-8 and TRBJ1-4; TRBD1 aligns across 7 bases. The ends lost 5 bases at V and 8 bases at J; junction bases unmatched: 20. The CDR3 spans 18 residues. Germline V gives CDR1 SGHVS, CDR2 FQNEAQ.

V usage is TRBV30 and J usage is TRBJ2-4; D remains unclear. Germline CDR1 and CDR2: GTSNPN and SVGIG (reference sequence). This CDR3 has 12 amino acids. V was pared by 2 bases and J by 9 bases, with 11 bases between. CDR3 DNA: TGTGCCTGGAGTACATTGGCAGCCATTCAGTACTTC. The encoded protein is CAWSTLAAIQYF.

This clone was detected only a few times. This chain joins TRBV11-3 and TRBJ1-3; D remains unclear. Germline V lookup: CDR1 SGHNT, CDR2 YENEEA. This CDR3 comprises 13 residues. Deletions cut 8 bases from V and 1 base from J, with 9 bases between. The CDR3 DNA reads TGTGCCAGCCAGACGGATTCTGGAAACACCATATATTTT. Protein product: CASQTDSGNTIYF. Looking up the rest from reference TRBV11-3 and TRBJ1-3 gives the full variable domain: EAGVVQSPRYKIIEKKQPVAFWCNPISGHNTLYWYLQNLGQGPELLIRYENEEAVDDSQLPKDRFSAERLKGVDSTLKIQPAELGDSAVYLCASQTDSGNTIYFGEGSWLTVV.

V and J are TRBV2 and TRBJ1-6; TRBD1 aligns across 7 bases. The CDR3 length is 13 residues. Germline V gene sequence: CDR1 SNHLY, CDR2 FYNNEI. With 10 bases clipped from V and 4 bases from J, the junction kept 4 bases outside the gene matches. As DNA, the CDR3 is TGTGCCACCGAACAGGGGTATAATTCACCCCTCCACTTT. This gives the protein CATEQGYNSPLHF. The whole variable domain, filled in from reference TRBV2 and TRBJ1-6, reads EPEVTQTPSHQVTQMGQEVILRCVPISNHLYFYWYRQILGQKVEFLVSFYNNEISEKSEIFDDQFSVERPDGSNFTLKIRSTKLEDSAMYFCATEQGYNSPLHFGNGTRLTVT.

The chain has TRBV7-8 and TRBJ1-1; tentatively, D is TRBD1 (5 bases). Germline V gives CDR1 SGHVS, CDR2 FQNEAQ. The CDR3 sequence is 14 residues long. V was trimmed by 1 base and J by 0 bases, leaving 6 bases between them. The CDR3 loop is CASSLDRLNTEAFF. The CDR3 region has the DNA TGTGCCAGCAGCTTAGACAGGCTGAACACTGAAGCTTTCTTT.

The J gene is TRBJ1-2, the V gene TRBV6-6; the D is unclear. V was pared by 0 bases and J by 2 bases, with 10 bases between. This CDR3 spans 15 amino acids. CDR1 and CDR2 (germline): MNHNY, SVGAGI (reference sequence). CDR3 DNA: TGTGCCAGCAGTTACTCCTCTGTAGGGAACTATGGCTACACCTTC. As protein: CASSYSSVGNYGYTF.

The chain joins TRBV19 to TRBJ1-6; D not resolved. This CDR3 is 13 amino acids long. Looked up from germline, CDR1 is LNHDA and CDR2 is SQIVND (reference sequence). Between the trimmed V and J ends, which lost 1 base and 10 bases, there was a span of 8 bases. The CDR3 region has the DNA TGTGCCAGTAGTATAGGTACTGGCTCACCCCTCCACTTT. Amino acids: CASSIGTGSPLHF.

The rearrangement uses TRBV11-2 and TRBJ1-2; D remains ambiguous. The CDR3 length is 12 residues. Per the germline V gene, CDR1 is SGHAT and CDR2 is FQNNGV. V lost 3 bases, J lost 7 bases, and 9 bases lay in between. The CDR3 coding sequence is TGTGCCAGCAGCTTGGACCGGAGTGGCTACACCTTC. This gives the protein CASSLDRSGYTF.

The chain employs TRBV19 and TRBJ2-7; D may be TRBD1 (5 bases). Germline V CDR1 and CDR2: LNHDA, SQIVND (reference sequence). This CDR3 contains 15 residues. Deletions cut 5 bases from V and 4 bases from J, with 18 bases between. The CDR3, as DNA: TGTGCCAGTAGTTTTGGGATTCCGACAGCTTACGAGCAGTACTTC. Residues: CASSFGIPTAYEQYF.

CDR3 coding DNA: TGCGCCAGCAGCTTGGGACAGGGGGCATGGGGCTACACCTTC. Its protein is CASSLGQGAWGYTF. The J gene is TRBJ1-2, the V gene TRBV5-1, with 10 bases identical to TRBD1. The CDR3 length is 14 residues. Germline loops: CDR1 SGHRS, CDR2 YFSETQ. Losses at the gene ends were 0 bases for V and 8 bases for J; bases not matched to a gene: 4.

The chain joins TRBV7-8 to TRBJ1-2; D is perhaps TRBD1 (5 bases). CDR3 size: 13 residues. Germline CDR1 and CDR2: SGHVS and FQNEAQ. Trimming stripped 4 bases from V and 8 bases from J, with 14 bases between. CDR3 protein: CASSSGRGVGYTF. DNA for the CDR3: TGTGCCAGCAGCTCAGGGCGTGGTGTCGGCTACACCTTC. The variable domain in full, completed from reference TRBV7-8 and TRBJ1-2, reads GAGVSQSPRYKVAKRGQDVALRCDPISGHVSLFWYQQALGQGPEFLTYFQNEAQLDKSGLPSDRFFAERPEGSVSTLKIQRTQQEDSAVYLCASSSGRGVGYTFGSGTRLTVV.

On this clone itself: A read error is likely, as this CDR3 ends without the conserved phenylalanine or tryptophan. V and J are TRBV6-1 and TRBJ2-7; 7 bases align to TRBD1. The V gene's germline CDR1 is MNHNS and CDR2 SASEGT. The ends lost 7 bases at V and 3 bases at J; junction bases unmatched: 9. This CDR3 contains 14 residues. CDR3 residues: CASTPQGEYYEQYL. CDR3 DNA sequence: TGTGCCAGCACCCCCCAGGGGGAGTACTACGAGCAGTACCTC.

The sample holds one count of this clone. This rearrangement joins TRBV2 to TRBJ2-6, with unresolved D. CDR3 length: 15 residues. The germline V gene encodes CDR1 SNHLY and CDR2 FYNNEI. Trimming took off 3 bases at V and 0 bases at J, with 6 bases between the two ends. In nucleotides, the CDR3 is TGTGCCAGCAGTGACGGTCTCTCTGGGGCCAACGTCCTGACTTTC. Its protein is CASSDGLSGANVLTF.

This rearrangement joins TRBV19 to TRBJ1-5; D unclear. CDR1 is LNHDA, CDR2 SQIVND, per germline (reference sequence). V was pared by 7 bases and J by 2 bases, with 15 bases between. There are 15 residues in the CDR3. CDR3 sequence: CASTSMRVGNQPQHF. The CDR3, as DNA: TGTGCCAGTACCTCTATGAGGGTCGGCAATCAGCCCCAGCATTTT. The whole variable domain, filled in from reference TRBV19 and TRBJ1-5, reads DGGITQSPKYLFRKEGQNVTLSCEQNLNHDAMYWYRQDPGQGLRLIYYSQIVNDFQKGDIAEGYSVSREKKESFPLTVTSAQKNPTAFYLCASTSMRVGNQPQHFGDGTRLSIL.

The chain carries TRBV5-4 and TRBJ2-7; 8 nucleotides match TRBD1. After removal of 3 bases from V and 3 bases from J, the junction contained 2 bases not matched to a gene. Germline CDR1 and CDR2: SGHNT and YYREEE (reference sequence). This CDR3 comprises 13 residues. The CDR3 DNA follows: TGTGCCAGCAGCTCCGGACAGGGCTACGAGCAGTACTTC. Translated: CASSSGQGYEQYF.